A selection of T cell receptor beta chains follows, all from one sample in a study of cytomegalovirus exposure and HLA in healthy donors. Some clones are missing from TCRdb's copy, which holds only in-frame ones; the method was immunoSEQ multiplex PCR. The data contain tens of thousands of clones, about 60% of them singletons. The material sequenced was PBMCs. These receptors all come from a woman between 50 and 59 years old in good health and CMV-seronegative. Each CDR3 is given with its conserved first and last residue. Fields, in order: V gene, clone size, J gene, D gene, CDR3 protein, CDR3 DNA. D genes are given only for firm matches. Clone size appears in some rows only: once, few, many, or a class for an expanded clone.

TRBV27	.	TRBJ1-5	TRBD1	CASGTGGNQPQHF	TGTGCCAGCGGGACAGGGGGCAATCAGCCCCAGCATTTT
TRBV6-6	.	TRBJ2-5	.	CAAIRQLQETQYF	TGTGCAGCAATCAGACAGCTTCAAGAGACCCAGTACTTC
TRBV28	.	TRBJ1-2	.	CASRADLAVGGYTF	TGTGCCAGCAGGGCGGACCTAGCGGTTGGAGGCTACACCTTC
TRBV4-1	.	TRBJ2-5	TRBD1	CASSQATGDKRAQYF	TGCGCCAGCAGCCAAGCGACAGGGGATAAGAGAGCCCAGTACTTC
TRBV6-5	.	TRBJ1-1	.	CASSLARNTEAFF	TGTGCCAGCAGTTTAGCGCGCAACACTGAAGCTTTCTTT
TRBV19	.	TRBJ2-1	TRBD2	CASSISGLGAYNEQFF	TGTGCCAGTAGTATATCGGGACTAGGGGCCTACAATGAGCAGTTCTTC
TRBV6-9	.	TRBJ1-5	TRBD1	CARTQPTGGNQPQHF	TGTGCCAGGACCCAGCCCACAGGGGGCAATCAGCCCCAGCATTTT
TRBV2	.	TRBJ1-4	.	CASASETNEKLFF	TGTGCCAGCGCCAGCGAAACTAATGAAAAACTGTTTTTT
TRBV6-5	.	TRBJ2-1	TRBD2	CASSYSGLKDNEQFF	TGTGCCAGCAGTTACTCGGGACTAAAGGACAATGAGCAGTTCTTC
TRBV7-2	few	TRBJ2-6	.	CASSLRLRASSGANVLTF	TGTGCCAGCAGCTTAAGACTAAGGGCAAGCTCTGGGGCCAACGTCCTGACTTTC
TRBV6-5	.	TRBJ1-5	TRBD1	CASRPGGWDNQPQHF	TGTGCCAGCAGACCAGGGGGCTGGGACAATCAGCCCCAGCATTTT
TRBV28	few	TRBJ1-2	.	CASSLIEPYYGYTF	TGTGCCAGCAGTTTGATTGAGCCCTACTATGGCTACACCTTC
TRBV6-5	few	TRBJ2-4	TRBD1	CASSSATGKAKNIQYF	TGTGCCAGCAGTTCTGCGACAGGGAAAGCCAAAAACATTCAGTACTTC
TRBV5-1	.	TRBJ1-4	.	CASSLGGFNEKLFF	TGCGCCAGCAGCTTGGGAGGGTTTAATGAAAAACTGTTTTTT
TRBV7-2	.	TRBJ2-1	.	CASSVGTGTPSYNEQFF	TGTGCCAGCAGCGTAGGAACCGGGACACCTTCCTACAATGAGCAGTTCTTC
TRBV7-9	.	TRBJ2-7	.	CASSLQGLGEQYF	TGTGCCAGCAGCCTTCAGGGATTGGGCGAGCAGTACTTC
TRBV5-1	few	TRBJ1-1	.	CASRFRETNTEAFF	TGCGCCAGCAGATTTCGGGAGACCAACACTGAAGCTTTCTTT
TRBV6-5	.	TRBJ1-2	.	CASSSNRLSGYTF	TGTGCCAGCAGCAGCAACAGATTGAGTGGCTACACCTTC
TRBV13	.	TRBJ1-3	TRBD1	CASSRTGNTIYF	TGTGCCAGCAGCCGGACAGGGAACACCATATATTTT
TRBV7-2	once	TRBJ1-1	.	CASSSLGGGTEAFF	TGTGCCAGCAGCTCCCTTGGGGGGGGAACTGAAGCTTTCTTT
TRBV7-9	few	TRBJ2-2	.	CASSSTVGELFF	TGTGCCAGCAGCTCGACTGTCGGGGAGCTGTTTTTT
TRBV7-2	.	TRBJ1-2	.	CASSLVIGHTNYGYTF	TGTGCCAGCAGCTTAGTGATAGGACACACTAACTATGGCTACACCTTC
TRBV7-2	.	TRBJ2-3	TRBD2	CASSPLAGGDTQYF	TGTGCCAGCAGCCCTCTAGCGGGAGGTGATACGCAGTATTTT
TRBV6-6	.	TRBJ2-7	TRBD1	CASSPGQGAYEQYF	TGTGCCAGCAGCCCCGGACAGGGGGCCTACGAGCAGTACTTC
TRBV5-1	.	TRBJ2-1	TRBD1	CASSLEVPGQMRSEQFF	TGCGCCAGCAGCTTGGAGGTCCCGGGACAGATGAGAAGTGAGCAGTTCTTC
TRBV29-1	.	TRBJ1-1	.	CSVARGNTEAFF	TGCAGCGTTGCCAGGGGGAACACTGAAGCTTTCTTT
TRBV28	.	TRBJ1-2	.	CASSITEIYGYTF	TGTGCCAGCAGCATTACAGAGATCTATGGCTACACCTTC
TRBV18	once	TRBJ2-7	TRBD2	CASSPPGGRGHEQYF	TGTGCCAGCTCACCACCGGGCGGGAGGGGACACGAGCAGTACTTC
TRBV7-9	.	TRBJ2-5	TRBD1	CASSFGTGGETQYF	TGTGCCAGCAGCTTTGGAACAGGGGGAGAGACCCAGTACTTC
TRBV5-1	.	TRBJ2-3	TRBD2	CASSLAGGGRSGDTQYF	TGCGCCAGCAGCTTGGCGGGTGGCGGGAGATCGGGAGATACGCAGTATTTT
TRBV30	few	TRBJ1-1	.	CAWTPGHSPEAFF	TGTGCCTGGACGCCGGGACACAGCCCTGAAGCTTTCTTT
TRBV6-5	.	TRBJ2-7	.	CASSFRVANEQYF	TGTGCCAGCAGTTTCAGGGTGGCCAACGAGCAGTACTTC
TRBV5-1	.	TRBJ2-7	TRBD2	CASSSRLAGDLPYEQYF	TGCGCCAGCAGCAGTAGGCTAGCGGGAGATCTTCCCTACGAGCAGTACTTC
TRBV7-9	.	TRBJ2-3	.	CASRAEPDTQYF	TGTGCCAGCCGCGCCGAACCAGATACGCAGTATTTT
TRBV5-6	.	TRBJ2-1	.	CASSLVAEEQFF	TGTGCCAGCAGCTTGGTAGCGGAAGAGCAGTTCTTC
TRBV7-2	.	TRBJ2-7	.	CASSASAGGYEQYF	TGTGCCAGCAGCGCTAGTGCTGGGGGGTACGAGCAGTACTTC
TRBV7-2	.	TRBJ2-3	.	CASSFNGQTDTQYF	TGTGCCAGCAGCTTCAATGGACAGACAGATACGCAGTATTTT
TRBV11-2	.	TRBJ1-2	TRBD1	CASSLQNRGTSYGYTF	TGTGCCAGCAGCTTACAAAACAGGGGGACGAGCTATGGCTACACCTTC
TRBV28	.	TRBJ2-6	TRBD1	CASSLGQGAGGANVLTF	TGTGCCAGCAGCCTTGGACAGGGGGCGGGTGGGGCCAACGTCCTGACTTTC
TRBV20-1	.	TRBJ1-1	.	CSARARFEAFF	TGCAGTGCTAGAGCGAGGTTTGAAGCTTTCTTT
TRBV6-4	.	TRBJ1-5	TRBD1	CASGQGLGQPQHF	TGTGCCAGCGGACAGGGGCTGGGTCAGCCCCAGCATTTT
TRBV5-4	few	TRBJ2-1	TRBD2	CASSLGLAGVNEQFF	TGTGCCAGCAGCTTAGGACTAGCGGGAGTTAATGAGCAGTTCTTC
TRBV27	few	TRBJ2-1	.	CASSSTQGPLYNEQFF	TGTGCCAGCAGTTCCACACAGGGCCCCCTCTACAATGAGCAGTTCTTC
TRBV18	.	TRBJ2-7	.	CASQADRLYEQYF	TGTGCCAGCCAAGCGGACAGACTCTACGAGCAGTACTTC
TRBV27	.	TRBJ2-7	TRBD2	CASRGTSASYEQYF	TGTGCCAGCAGAGGGACTAGCGCTAGCTACGAGCAGTACTTC
TRBV5-8	.	TRBJ2-3	TRBD2	CASSWGSGGTDTQYF	TGTGCCAGCAGCTGGGGTAGCGGGGGCACAGATACGCAGTATTTT
TRBV27	.	TRBJ2-7	.	CASSPGSYEQYF	TGTGCCAGCAGCCCGGGGAGCTACGAGCAGTACTTC
TRBV2	.	TRBJ1-5	TRBD1	CASSEKGGQAGNQPQHF	TGTGCCAGCAGTGAAAAGGGGGGACAGGCCGGCAATCAGCCCCAGCATTTT
TRBV2	.	TRBJ1-1	TRBD1	CASSDDRGTEAFF	TGTGCCAGCAGTGATGACAGGGGTACTGAAGCTTTCTTT
TRBV30	.	TRBJ2-1	TRBD2	CAWRARGGSHEQFF	TGTGCCTGGAGGGCCAGAGGCGGGAGTCATGAGCAGTTCTTC
TRBV30	.	TRBJ1-5	.	CAWSGGEGQPQHF	TGTGCCTGGTCTGGGGGGGAGGGACAGCCCCAGCATTTT
TRBV10-1	.	TRBJ2-7	TRBD1	CASSEYRDRPYEQYF	TGCGCCAGCAGTGAGTACCGGGACAGACCCTACGAGCAGTACTTC
TRBV11-3	few	TRBJ1-1	TRBD1	CASSWGQASTEAFF	TGTGCCAGCAGCTGGGGACAGGCGAGCACTGAAGCTTTCTTT